Listed here are 9 T cell receptor beta chains from one sample, sequenced in a study of blood T cell repertoires in COVID-19. Clones were sequenced by immunoSEQ multiplex PCR, and TCRdb holds only the in-frame ones, with some missing. The table lists more than 70,000 clones, about nine tenths of them singletons. The source material was peripheral blood. These receptors were taken from a woman between 18 and 30 years old with acute or convalescent COVID-19.

The chain is built from TRBV6-5 and TRBJ1-2; D uncertain. Germline V gene sequence: CDR1 MNHEY, CDR2 SVGAGI. The length of the CDR3 is 15 residues. The ends were cut back, 0 bases at V and 3 bases at J, with 11 bases in the middle. The CDR3 sequence is CASSYSRKAYYGYTF. In DNA form, the CDR3 reads TGTGCCAGCAGTTACTCGAGAAAAGCCTACTATGGCTACACCTTC.

Worth noting for this clone: Other nucleotide sequences in the sample specify the same CDR3. The chain employs TRBV19 and TRBJ1-5, with 11 bases fitting TRBD1. There are 14 residues in the CDR3. V dropped 5 bases and J dropped 4; count of bases not matched to a gene: 1. CDR1 LNHDA and CDR2 SQIVND come from the germline V gene (reference sequence). The CDR3 DNA reads as TGTGCCAGTAGTGGGACAGGGGGGAATCAGCCCCAGCATTTT. Protein: CASSGTGGNQPQHF.

The chain joins TRBV2 to TRBJ2-7; 7 nucleotides align to TRBD2. After removal of 4 bases from V and 1 base from J, the junction contained 1 base not matched to a gene. The germline gives CDR1 SNHLY, CDR2 FYNNEI. The CDR3 is 13 residues long. The CDR3 sequence: CASSVLASYEQYF. Written as DNA, the CDR3 is TGTGCCAGCAGTGTACTAGCGTCCTACGAGCAGTACTTC.

The chain carries TRBV6-5 and TRBJ2-3; no definite D call. The CDR3 extends over 16 amino acids. CDR1 is MNHEY and CDR2 is SVGAGI in the germline V gene. V shed 0 bases and J shed 4 bases, with 14 bases lying between them. CDR3: CASSYSKSSRADTQYF. CDR3 coding DNA: TGTGCCAGCAGTTACTCGAAAAGTAGTCGGGCAGATACGCAGTATTTT.

This clone was recorded a few times. This chain joins TRBV19 and TRBJ2-7; 10 bases map to TRBD2. Germline CDR1 LNHDA, CDR2 SQIVND (reference sequence). Trimming removed 5 bases from V and 5 bases from J; junction bases left unmatched: 9. The CDR3 consists of 15 residues. The CDR3 loop is CASSPRGLAYDEQYF. The CDR3 nucleotides are TGTGCCAGTAGTCCCAGGGGACTAGCGTACGACGAGCAGTACTTC.

The chain couples TRBV11-2 to TRBJ1-1, with D hard to call. This CDR3 has 13 amino acids. Trimming removed 5 bases at V and 1 base at J, with 8 bases between. The germline gives CDR1 SGHAT, CDR2 FQNNGV. The CDR3 region has the DNA TGTGCCAGCAGCATACAGACGAACACTGAAGCTTTCTTT. Its translation is CASSIQTNTEAFF.

The chain carries TRBV18 and TRBJ1-2; TRBD1 is a possible D gene (6 bases). The CDR3 runs to 13 residues. Between the trimmed V and J ends, which lost 6 bases and 8 bases, there was a span of 16 bases. Germline V gene sequence: CDR1 KGHSH, CDR2 LQKENI. CDR3 in amino acids: CASSVNQDRGYTF. DNA for the CDR3: TGTGCCAGCTCCGTAAATCAGGACAGAGGCTACACCTTC.

This clone turned up a few times. The chain combines TRBV20-1 with TRBJ1-2; TRBD1 is a possible D gene (5 bases). This CDR3 has 11 amino acids. Trimming left V 5 bases short and J 8 bases short, with 12 bases between. Germline CDR1 is DFQATT and CDR2 is SNEGSKA (reference sequence). The CDR3 coding sequence is TGCAGTGCTCCCTGGCAGGGCGGCTACACCTTC. Translation gives CSAPWQGGYTF.

There are a few counts of this clone. The rearrangement links TRBV12-5 to TRBJ1-1; TRBD1 agrees at 12 bases. The CDR3 covers 18 residues. Germline-derived CDR1 and CDR2 are LGHNT and FRNRAP. Trimming at V came to 1 base and at J to 0 bases, leaving 6 bases not matched to a gene. The CDR3 nucleotides read TGTGCTAGTGGTTTGGGGCCGGGACAGGGGGCTTTGAACACTGAAGCTTTCTTT. This codes for CASGLGPGQGALNTEAFF.